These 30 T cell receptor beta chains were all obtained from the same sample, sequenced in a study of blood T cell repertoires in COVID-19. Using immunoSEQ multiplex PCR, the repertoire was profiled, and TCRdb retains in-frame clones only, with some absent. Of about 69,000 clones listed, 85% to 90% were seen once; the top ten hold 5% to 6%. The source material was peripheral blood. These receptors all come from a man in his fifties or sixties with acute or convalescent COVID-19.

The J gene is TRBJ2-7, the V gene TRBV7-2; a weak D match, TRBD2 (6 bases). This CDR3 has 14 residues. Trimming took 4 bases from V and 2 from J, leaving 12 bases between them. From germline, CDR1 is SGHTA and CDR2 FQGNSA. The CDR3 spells CASSSGTGAYEQYF. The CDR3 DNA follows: TGTGCCAGCAGCTCCGGGACTGGTGCCTACGAGCAGTACTTC.

The CDR3 bases are TGTGCCAGCAGTCAGGGGGCAGATACGCAGTATTTT. Protein sequence: CASSQGADTQYF. This chain uses TRBV27 with TRBJ2-3; 7 bases line up with TRBD1. V lost 5 bases, J lost 4 bases, and 0 bases stayed unmatched. This CDR3 contains 12 residues. Germline loops: CDR1 MNHEY, CDR2 SMNVEV (reference sequence).

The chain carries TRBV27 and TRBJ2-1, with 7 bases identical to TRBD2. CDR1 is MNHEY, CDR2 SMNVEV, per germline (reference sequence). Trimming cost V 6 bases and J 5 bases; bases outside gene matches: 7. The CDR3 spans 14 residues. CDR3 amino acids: CASSHTSAHNEQFF. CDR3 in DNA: TGTGCCAGCAGCCATACTAGCGCCCACAATGAGCAGTTCTTC.

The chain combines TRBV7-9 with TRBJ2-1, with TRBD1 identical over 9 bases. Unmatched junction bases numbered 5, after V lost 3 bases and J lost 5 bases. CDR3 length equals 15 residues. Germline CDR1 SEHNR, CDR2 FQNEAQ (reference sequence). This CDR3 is CASSLPDRGNNEQFF. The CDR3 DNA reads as TGTGCCAGCAGCTTGCCGGACAGGGGAAACAATGAGCAGTTCTTC.

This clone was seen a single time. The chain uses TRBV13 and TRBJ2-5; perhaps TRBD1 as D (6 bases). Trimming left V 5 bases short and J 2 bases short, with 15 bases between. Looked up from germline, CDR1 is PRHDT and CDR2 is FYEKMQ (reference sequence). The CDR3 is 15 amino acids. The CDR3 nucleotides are TGTGCCAGCAGCCCCCAGGGGAAGAGACAAGAGACCCAGTACTTC. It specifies CASSPQGKRQETQYF.

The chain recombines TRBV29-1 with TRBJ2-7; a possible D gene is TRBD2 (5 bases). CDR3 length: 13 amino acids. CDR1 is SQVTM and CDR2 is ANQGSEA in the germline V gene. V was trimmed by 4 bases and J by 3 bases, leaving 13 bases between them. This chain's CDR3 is CSVVGVAVYEQYF. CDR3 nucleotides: TGCAGCGTTGTCGGGGTGGCGGTCTACGAGCAGTACTTC.

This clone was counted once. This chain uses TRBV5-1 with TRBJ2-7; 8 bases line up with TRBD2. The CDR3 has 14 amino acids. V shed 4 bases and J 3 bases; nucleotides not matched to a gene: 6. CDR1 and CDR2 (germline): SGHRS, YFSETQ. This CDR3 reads CASSPSGLVYEQYF. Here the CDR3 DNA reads TGCGCCAGCAGCCCGTCGGGACTAGTCTACGAGCAGTACTTC.

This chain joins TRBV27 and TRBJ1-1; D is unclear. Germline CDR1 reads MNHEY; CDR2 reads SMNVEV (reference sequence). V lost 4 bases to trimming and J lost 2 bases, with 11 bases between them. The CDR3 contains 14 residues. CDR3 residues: CASSSTGKNTEAFF. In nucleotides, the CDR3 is TGTGCCAGCAGTTCGACCGGGAAAAACACTGAAGCTTTCTTT.

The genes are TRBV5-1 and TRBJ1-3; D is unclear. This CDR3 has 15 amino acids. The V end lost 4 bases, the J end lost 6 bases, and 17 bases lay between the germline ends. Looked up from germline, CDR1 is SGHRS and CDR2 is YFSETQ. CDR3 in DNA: TGCGCCAGCAGCGTAGACGCGACTCCGGAAAACACCATATATTTT. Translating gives CASSVDATPENTIYF.

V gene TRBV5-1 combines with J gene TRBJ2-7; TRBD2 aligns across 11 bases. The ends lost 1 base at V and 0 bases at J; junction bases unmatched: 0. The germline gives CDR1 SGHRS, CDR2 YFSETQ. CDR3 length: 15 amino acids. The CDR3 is CASSLTSGSSYEQYF. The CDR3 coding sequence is TGCGCCAGCAGCTTGACTAGCGGGAGCTCCTACGAGCAGTACTTC.

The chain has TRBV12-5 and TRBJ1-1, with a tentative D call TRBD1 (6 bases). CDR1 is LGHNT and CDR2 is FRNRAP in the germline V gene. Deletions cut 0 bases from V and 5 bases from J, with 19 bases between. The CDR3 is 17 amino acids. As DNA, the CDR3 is TGTGCTAGTGGTTTGGTACTAGCGGTACAGGGAGGAACTGAAGCTTTCTTT. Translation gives CASGLVLAVQGGTEAFF.

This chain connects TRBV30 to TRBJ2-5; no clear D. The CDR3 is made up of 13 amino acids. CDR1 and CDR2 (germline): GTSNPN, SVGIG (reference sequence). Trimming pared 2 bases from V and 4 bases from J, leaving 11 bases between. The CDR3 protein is CAWSQLHPETQYF. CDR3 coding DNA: TGTGCCTGGAGTCAACTGCATCCAGAGACCCAGTACTTC.

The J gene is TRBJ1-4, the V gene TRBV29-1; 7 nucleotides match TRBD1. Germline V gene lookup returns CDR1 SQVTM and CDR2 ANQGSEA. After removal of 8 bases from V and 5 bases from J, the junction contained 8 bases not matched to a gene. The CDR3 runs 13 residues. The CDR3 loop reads CSYTRGPNEKLFF. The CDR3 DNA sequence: TGCAGCTATACTAGGGGGCCGAATGAAAAACTGTTTTTT.

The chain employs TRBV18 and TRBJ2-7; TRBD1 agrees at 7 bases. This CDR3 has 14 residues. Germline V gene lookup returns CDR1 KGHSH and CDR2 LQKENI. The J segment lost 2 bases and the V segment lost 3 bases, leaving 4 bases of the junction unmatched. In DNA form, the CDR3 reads TGTGCCAGCTCACCCGCGACAGGGCCCTACGAGCAGTACTTC. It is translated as CASSPATGPYEQYF.

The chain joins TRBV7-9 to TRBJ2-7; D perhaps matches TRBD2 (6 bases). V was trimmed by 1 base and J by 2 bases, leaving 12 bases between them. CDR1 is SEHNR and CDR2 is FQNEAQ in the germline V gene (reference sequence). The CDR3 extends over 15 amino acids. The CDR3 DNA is TGTGCCAGCAGCTTAGAGGGAGGACTACCCTACGAGCAGTACTTC. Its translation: CASSLEGGLPYEQYF.

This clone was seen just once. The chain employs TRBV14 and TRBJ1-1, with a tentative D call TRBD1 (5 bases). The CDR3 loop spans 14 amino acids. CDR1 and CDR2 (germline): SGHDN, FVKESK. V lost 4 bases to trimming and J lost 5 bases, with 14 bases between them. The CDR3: CASSRGLLGTEAFF. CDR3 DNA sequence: TGTGCCAGCAGCCGGGGCCTCCTTGGTACTGAAGCTTTCTTT.

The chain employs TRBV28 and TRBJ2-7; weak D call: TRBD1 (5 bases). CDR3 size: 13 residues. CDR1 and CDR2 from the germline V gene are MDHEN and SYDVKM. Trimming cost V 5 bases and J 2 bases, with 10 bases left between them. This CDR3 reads CASSDPDTYEQYF. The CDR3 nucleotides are TGTGCCAGCAGTGACCCGGACACCTACGAGCAGTACTTC.

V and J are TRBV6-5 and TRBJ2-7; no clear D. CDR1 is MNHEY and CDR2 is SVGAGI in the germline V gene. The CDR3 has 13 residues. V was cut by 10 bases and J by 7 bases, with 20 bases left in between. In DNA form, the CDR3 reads TGTGCCACCTTAAGTGGGCAGGAAAGGGAGCAGTACTTC. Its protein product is CATLSGQEREQYF.

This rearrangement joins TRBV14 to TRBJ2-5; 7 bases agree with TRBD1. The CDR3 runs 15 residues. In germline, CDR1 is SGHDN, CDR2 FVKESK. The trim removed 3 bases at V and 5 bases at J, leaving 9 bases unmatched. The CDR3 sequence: CASSQQGEPPETQYF. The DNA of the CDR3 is TGTGCCAGCAGCCAGCAGGGGGAACCGCCCGAGACCCAGTACTTC.

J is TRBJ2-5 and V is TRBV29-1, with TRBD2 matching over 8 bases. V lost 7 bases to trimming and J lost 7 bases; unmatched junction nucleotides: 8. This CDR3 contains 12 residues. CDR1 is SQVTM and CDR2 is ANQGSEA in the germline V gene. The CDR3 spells CSAGLDVGTQYF. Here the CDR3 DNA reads TGCAGCGCGGGACTAGATGTGGGGACCCAGTACTTC.

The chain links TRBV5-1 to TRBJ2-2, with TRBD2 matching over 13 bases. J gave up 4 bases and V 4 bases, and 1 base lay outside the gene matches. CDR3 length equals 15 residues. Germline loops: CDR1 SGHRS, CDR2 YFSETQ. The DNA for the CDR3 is TGCGCCAGCAGCCGACTAGCGGGAGGCACCGGGGAGCTGTTTTTT. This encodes CASSRLAGGTGELFF. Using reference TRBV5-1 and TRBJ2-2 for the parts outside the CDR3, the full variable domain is KAGVTQTPRYLIKTRGQQVTLSCSPISGHRSVSWYQQTPGQGLQFLFEYFSETQRNKGNFPGRFSGRQFSNSRSEMNVSTLELGDSALYLCASSRLAGGTGELFFGEGSRLTVL.

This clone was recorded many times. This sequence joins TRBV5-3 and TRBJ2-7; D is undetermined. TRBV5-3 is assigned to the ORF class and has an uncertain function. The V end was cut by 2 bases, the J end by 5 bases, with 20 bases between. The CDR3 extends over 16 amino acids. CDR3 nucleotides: TGTGCCAGAAGCTTTACTCGCGAGGTGTGGTCAGACGAGCAGTACTTC. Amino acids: CARSFTREVWSDEQYF.

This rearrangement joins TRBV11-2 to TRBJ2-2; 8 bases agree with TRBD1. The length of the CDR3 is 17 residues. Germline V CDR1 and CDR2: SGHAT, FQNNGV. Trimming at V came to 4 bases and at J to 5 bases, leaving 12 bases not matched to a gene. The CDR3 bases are TGTGCCAGCAGCTACCCCCCGGACAGGGTAGTAACCGGGGAGCTGTTTTTT. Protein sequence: CASSYPPDRVVTGELFF.

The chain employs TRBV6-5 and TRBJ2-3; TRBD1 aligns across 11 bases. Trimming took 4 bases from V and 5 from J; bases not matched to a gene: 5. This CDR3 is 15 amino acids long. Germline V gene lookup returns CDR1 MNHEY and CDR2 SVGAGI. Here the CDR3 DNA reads TGTGCCAGCAGTTTAAGGACAGGGGGCAAAGATACGCAGTATTTT. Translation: CASSLRTGGKDTQYF.

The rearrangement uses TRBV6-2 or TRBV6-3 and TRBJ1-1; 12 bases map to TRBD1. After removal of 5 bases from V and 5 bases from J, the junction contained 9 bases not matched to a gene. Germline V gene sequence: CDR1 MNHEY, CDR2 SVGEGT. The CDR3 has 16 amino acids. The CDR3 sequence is CASSQTGQGARTEAFF. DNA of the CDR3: TGTGCCAGCAGTCAAACGGGACAGGGGGCAAGAACTGAAGCTTTCTTT.

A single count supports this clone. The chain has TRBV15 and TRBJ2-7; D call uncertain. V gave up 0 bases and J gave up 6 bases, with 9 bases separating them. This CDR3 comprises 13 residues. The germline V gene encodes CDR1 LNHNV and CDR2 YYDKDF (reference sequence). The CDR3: CATSRDQAAEQYF. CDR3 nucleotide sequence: TGTGCCACCAGCAGAGATCAGGCAGCCGAGCAGTACTTC.

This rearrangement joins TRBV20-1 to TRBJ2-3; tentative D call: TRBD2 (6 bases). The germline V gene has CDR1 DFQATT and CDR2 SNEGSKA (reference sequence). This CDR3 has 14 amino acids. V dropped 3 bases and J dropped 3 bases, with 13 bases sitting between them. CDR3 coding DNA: TGCAGTGCTAGTCGGGGGAGTGGGACAGATACGCAGTATTTT. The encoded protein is CSASRGSGTDTQYF.

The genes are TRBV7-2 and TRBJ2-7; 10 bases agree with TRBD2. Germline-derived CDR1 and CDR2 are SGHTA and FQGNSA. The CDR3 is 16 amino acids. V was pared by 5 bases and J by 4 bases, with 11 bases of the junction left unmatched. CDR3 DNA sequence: TGTGCCAGCAGCGCCTCGGCTAGCGGGAGAAAGTACGAGCAGTACTTC. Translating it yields CASSASASGRKYEQYF. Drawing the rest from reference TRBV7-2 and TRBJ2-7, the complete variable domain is GAGVSQSPSNKVTEKGKDVELRCDPISGHTALYWYRQSLGQGLEFLIYFQGNSAPDKSGLPSDRFSAERTGGSVSTLTIQRTQQEDSAVYLCASSASASGRKYEQYFGPGTRLTVT.

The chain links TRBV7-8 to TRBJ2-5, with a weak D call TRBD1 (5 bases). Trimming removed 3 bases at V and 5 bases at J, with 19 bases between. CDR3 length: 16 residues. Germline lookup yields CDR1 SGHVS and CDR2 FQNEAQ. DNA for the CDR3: TGTGCCAGCAGCTTGTTTTCGACAGCTGGAAAGGAGACCCAGTACTTC. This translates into CASSLFSTAGKETQYF.

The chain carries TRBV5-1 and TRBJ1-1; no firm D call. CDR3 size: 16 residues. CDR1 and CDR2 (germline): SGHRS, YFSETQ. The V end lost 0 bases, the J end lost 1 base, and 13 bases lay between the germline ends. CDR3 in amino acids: CASSLEFGRWNTEAFF. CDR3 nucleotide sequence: TGCGCCAGCAGCTTGGAGTTCGGCAGGTGGAACACTGAAGCTTTCTTT.